Below, 25 T cell receptor beta chains from the same sample are listed, as sequenced in a study of PD-L1 blockade in urothelial cancer. As to time point: peripheral blood 6 weeks after treatment start. Profiling relied on immunoSEQ multiplex PCR, and the TCRdb table lists in-frame clones only, not all of them. Of some 41,000 clones listed, roughly 84% were seen once; the top ten hold about 2.7%. This sample comprised PBMCs, obtained around atezolizumab (anti-PD-L1) treatment. The receptors were gathered from a man between 65 and 85 years old with urothelial cancer.

The V call is TRBV15, the J call TRBJ2-1, with TRBD2 identical over 10 bases. Germline CDR1 reads LNHNV; CDR2 reads YYDKDF (reference sequence). V lost 0 bases and J lost 0; bases outside the gene matches: 5. CDR3 length: 18 residues. Here the CDR3 DNA reads TGTGCCACCAGCAGAGATCTCCAGCGGGAGGGCTCCTACAATGAGCAGTTCTTC. Protein sequence: CATSRDLQREGSYNEQFF.

The chain uses TRBV4-2 and TRBJ1-4; 7 bases are shared with TRBD1. The trim removed 0 bases at V and 8 bases at J, leaving 6 bases unmatched. This CDR3 spans 15 amino acids. From germline, CDR1 is LGHNA and CDR2 YNFKEQ. The CDR3 DNA sequence: TGTGCCAGCAGCCAAGAGAGGGGGCAAGGGGAAAAACTGTTTTTT. Translating it yields CASSQERGQGEKLFF.

The chain is built from TRBV7-9 and TRBJ2-2, with 13 positions matching TRBD2. V lost 5 bases and J lost 4; bases outside the gene matches: 4. The CDR3 spans 16 residues. Germline CDR1 and CDR2: SEHNR and FQNEAQ (reference sequence). The CDR3 DNA reads TGTGCCAGCAGCACTAGCGGGAGGGGTAGCACCGGGGAGCTGTTTTTT. Protein: CASSTSGRGSTGELFF. Complete variable domain (other parts from reference TRBV7-9 and TRBJ2-2): DTGVSQNPRHKITKRGQNVTFRCDPISEHNRLYWYRQTLGQGPEFLTYFQNEAQLEKSRLLSDRFSAERPKGSFSTLEIQRTEQGDSAMYLCASSTSGRGSTGELFFGEGSRLTVL.

This clone was seen only once. The junction differs from germline at one of its ends, possibly a read error. At the DNA level, this CDR3 is encoded by other sequences in the same sample as well. The gene calls are TRBV19 and TRBJ1-4; the match to TRBD1 covers 7 bases. The CDR3 consists of 15 residues. Germline CDR1 reads LNHDA; CDR2 reads SQIVND (reference sequence). CDR3 in amino acids: CASSPRGQTAEKLFF. CDR3 bases: TGTGCCAGTAGTCCCAGGGGACAGACTGCAGAAAAACTGTTCTTT.

The chain recombines TRBV5-1 with TRBJ2-3; unclear D gene. Germline CDR1 reads SGHRS; CDR2 reads YFSETQ. Trimming removed 0 bases at V and 1 base at J, with 6 bases between. The CDR3 has 14 residues. CDR3 nucleotide sequence: TGCGCCAGCAGCTTGGGTGCAGGCACAGATACGCAGTATTTT. This sequence encodes CASSLGAGTDTQYF.

The genes are TRBV2 and TRBJ2-3, with D perhaps matching TRBD2 (5 bases). Germline-derived CDR1 and CDR2 are SNHLY and FYNNEI. This CDR3 spans 11 amino acids. V dropped 6 bases and J dropped 5 bases, with 6 bases sitting between them. The CDR3: CASSGEDTQYF. The CDR3 bases are TGTGCCAGCAGCGGGGAAGATACGCAGTATTTT.

This chain links TRBV6-6 with TRBJ2-7; 7 bases map to TRBD1. Germline-derived CDR1 and CDR2 are MNHNY and SVGAGI (reference sequence). The CDR3 runs to 15 residues. V dropped 1 base and J dropped 5; count of bases not matched to a gene: 8. Here the CDR3 DNA reads TGTGCCAGCAGTTACTGGGACAGCGAGGGAAACGAGCAGTACTTC. This translates into CASSYWDSEGNEQYF.

CDR3 bases: TGTGCCAGCTCCCCGGGACAGGGGGCGAGCGGGGAGCTGTTTTTT. Protein: CASSPGQGASGELFF. The chain employs TRBV18 and TRBJ2-2; 12 nucleotides line up with TRBD1. In germline, CDR1 is KGHSH, CDR2 LQKENI. V shed 6 bases and J 7 bases; nucleotides not matched to a gene: 6. CDR3 length: 15 residues.

This clone was recorded a few times. The chain links TRBV9 to TRBJ2-7; 11 bases are shared with TRBD1. This CDR3 region has 15 residues. Unmatched junction bases numbered 6, after V lost 3 bases and J lost 4 bases. Germline V lookup: CDR1 SGDLS, CDR2 YYNGEE. CDR3: CASSAGQGARYEQYF. The CDR3, as DNA: TGTGCCAGCAGCGCTGGACAGGGGGCGCGATACGAGCAGTACTTC.

The chain couples TRBV6-6 to TRBJ1-3, with D perhaps matching TRBD1 (6 bases). Trimming took 1 base from V and 3 from J, leaving 10 bases between them. The CDR3 is 15 amino acids. Germline assignment: CDR1 MNHNY and CDR2 SVGAGI (reference sequence). CDR3 loop: CASSYLRTDGNTIYF. The CDR3 DNA reads TGTGCCAGCAGTTACTTACGGACAGATGGAAACACCATATATTTT.

The rearrangement joins TRBV7-9 to TRBJ2-5; D may be TRBD1 (6 bases). The CDR3 length is 13 residues. CDR1 and CDR2 (germline): SEHNR, FQNEAQ (reference sequence). Trimming removed 2 bases at V and 4 bases at J, with 8 bases between. The CDR3 coding sequence is TGTGCCAGCAGCTTATTAGGGGGAGAGACCCAGTACTTC. It specifies CASSLLGGETQYF.

The chain employs TRBV2 and TRBJ2-3, with 7 nucleotides matching TRBD1. This CDR3 contains 14 residues. Germline V lookup: CDR1 SNHLY, CDR2 FYNNEI. Germline trimming cut 8 bases from V and 2 bases from J; bases unmatched to any gene: 7. The CDR3 region is CASGPGGVTDTQYF. In nucleotides, the CDR3 is TGTGCCAGCGGGCCAGGGGGTGTCACAGATACGCAGTATTTT.

The count of this clone is one. The chain combines TRBV6-1 with TRBJ2-1, with 7 bases identical to TRBD1. V dropped 4 bases and J dropped 15; count of bases not matched to a gene: 9. CDR1 is MNHNS, CDR2 SASEGT, per germline. The CDR3 totals 12 residues. CDR3 in amino acids: CASSVTGMEVFF. CDR3 nucleotides: TGTGCCAGCAGTGTGACAGGGATGGAGGTGTTCTTC.

The chain has TRBV7-2 and TRBJ2-1; 8 bases are a match to TRBD1. Trimming took 2 bases from V and 5 from J; bases not matched to a gene: 5. CDR1 and CDR2 from the germline V gene are SGHTA and FQGNSA. The CDR3 is 15 residues long. The CDR3 here is CASSLKGQVHNEQFF. The CDR3 nucleotides read TGTGCCAGCAGCTTAAAGGGACAGGTCCACAATGAGCAGTTCTTC.

This chain uses TRBV9 with TRBJ2-1; D gene ambiguous. The ends were cut back, 1 base at V and 7 bases at J, with 6 bases in the middle. Germline-derived CDR1 and CDR2 are SGDLS and YYNGEE. The CDR3 is 12 residues long. The CDR3 nucleotides read TGTGCCAGCAGCGTACTAGATAATGAGCAGTTCTTC. It encodes CASSVLDNEQFF.

This clone was recorded once. The V call is TRBV25-1, the J call TRBJ1-1; TRBD1 matches at 7 bases. Germline V gene lookup returns CDR1 MGHDK and CDR2 SYGVNS. CDR3 size: 14 residues. Trimming cost V 8 bases and J 5 bases; bases outside gene matches: 11. As DNA, the CDR3 is TGTGCCAGCTCCCGGACAGGTAGGGGTACTGAAGCTTTCTTT. Its translation: CASSRTGRGTEAFF.

The rearrangement uses TRBV11-2 and TRBJ2-1; 7 nucleotides align to TRBD2. CDR3 size: 14 residues. The V segment lost 6 bases and the J segment 5 bases; nucleotides outside the gene matches: 7. Germline V CDR1 and CDR2: SGHAT, FQNNGV. The CDR3 coding sequence is TGTGCCAGCAGATCCACTGGACTAGACAATGAGCAGTTCTTC. This gives the protein CASRSTGLDNEQFF.

The chain recombines TRBV19 with TRBJ1-1, with TRBD1 matching over 9 bases. CDR1 is LNHDA and CDR2 is SQIVND in the germline V gene (reference sequence). There are 14 residues in the CDR3. With V trimmed by 4 bases and J by 8 bases, 8 bases remained unmatched. The DNA of the CDR3 is TGTGCCAGTAGTACTCCGGGACAGGGTTACGAAGCTTTCTTT. Protein product: CASSTPGQGYEAFF.

The V gene is TRBV18, the J gene TRBJ2-3; possibly TRBD1 for D (6 bases). The CDR3 extends over 12 amino acids. Germline loops: CDR1 KGHSH, CDR2 LQKENI. The V end lost 5 bases, the J end lost 6 bases, and 9 bases lay between the germline ends. CDR3 bases: TGTGCCAGCTCATCTACAGGGGATACGCAGTATTTT. Translating gives CASSSTGDTQYF.

The chain links TRBV19 to TRBJ1-5, with D tentatively TRBD1 (5 bases). The germline V gene encodes CDR1 LNHDA and CDR2 SQIVND (reference sequence). The V end was cut by 6 bases, the J end by 5 bases, with 17 bases between. The CDR3 has 15 residues. The CDR3 DNA sequence: TGTGCCAGTAGCCCCGGGGCGGGAGACTATCAGCCCCAGCATTTT. Its protein is CASSPGAGDYQPQHF.

The chain combines TRBV5-6 with TRBJ1-5; 11 positions match TRBD1. The CDR3 length is 16 residues. With V trimmed by 1 base and J by 4 bases, 4 bases remained unmatched. Germline values: CDR1 SGHDT, CDR2 YYEEEE. CDR3 sequence (DNA): TGTGCCAGCAGCTTGCAAGGGACAGGGGGTAATCAGCCCCAGCATTTT. This sequence encodes CASSLQGTGGNQPQHF. The whole variable domain, remainder taken from reference TRBV5-6 and TRBJ1-5, is DAGVTQSPTHLIKTRGQQVTLRCSPKSGHDTVSWYQQALGQGPQFIFQYYEEEERQRGNFPDRFSGHQFPNYSSELNVNALLLGDSALYLCASSLQGTGGNQPQHFGDGTRLSIL.

The chain links TRBV5-6 to TRBJ2-7, with 11 bases aligning to TRBD1. This CDR3 spans 15 amino acids. Unmatched junction bases numbered 4, after V lost 0 bases and J lost 5 bases. Germline V gives CDR1 SGHDT, CDR2 YYEEEE. The CDR3 DNA reads as TGTGCCAGCAGCTTGGGGCTGGGACAGGGGGACGAGCAGTACTTC. It specifies CASSLGLGQGDEQYF.

J is TRBJ2-3 and V is TRBV5-1; maybe TRBD1 (5 bases). V was trimmed by 0 bases and J by 5 bases, leaving 10 bases between them. The germline V gene encodes CDR1 SGHRS and CDR2 YFSETQ. This CDR3 has 14 residues. CDR3 sequence (DNA): TGCGCCAGCAGCTTGGCAGGGTCTGGAGATACGCAGTATTTT. It encodes CASSLAGSGDTQYF.

The CDR3 DNA is TGCGCCAGCAGTCAATCGGGAGAGAAAAGGCAAGAGACCCAGTACTTC. It specifies CASSQSGEKRQETQYF. V gene TRBV23-1 combines with J gene TRBJ2-5; D is perhaps TRBD2 (5 bases). TRBV23-1 belongs to the ORF category, with a function that is uncertain. V lost 0 bases and J lost 2, with 13 bases in between. This CDR3 has 16 residues.

This clone was counted once. The chain carries TRBV10-1 and TRBJ2-7; D is possibly TRBD2 (6 bases). The V end was cut by 0 bases, the J end by 3 bases, with 12 bases between. Germline loops: CDR1 WNHNN, CDR2 SYGVQD (reference sequence). This CDR3 contains 15 residues. CDR3 DNA: TGCGCCAGCAGTGAGTCGATCGGGGACTTCTACGAGCAGTACTTC. This translates into CASSESIGDFYEQYF.